This T cell receptor beta chain emerged from a study of early T cells in non-severe SARS-CoV-2 infection. One entry per CDR3 protein results from TCRdb running MiXCR on the 5' RACE reads. Of over 45,000 distinct CDR3 sequences listed, roughly 7.8% are singletons. From germline, CDR1 is SGDLS and CDR2 YYNGEE. CDR3 length: 14 residues. Between the trimmed V and J ends, which lost 3 bases and 7 bases, there was a span of 16 bases. This clonotype appeared a few times. The sequence was collected from an adult who was a healthcare worker with PCR-confirmed SARS-CoV-2 infection or an uninfected control (not recorded which). This chain joins TRBV9 and TRBJ2-5; the D gene could be TRBD1 or TRBD2 (5 bases each). The material sequenced was whole blood, taken at baseline. The CDR3 DNA follows: TGTGCCAGCAGCGCGAGCCGGGACGGGCGGACCCAGTACTTC. It translates to CASSASRDGRTQYF.